Listed here are 7 T cell receptor beta chains from one sample, sequenced in a study of blood T cell repertoires in COVID-19. Clones were read by immunoSEQ multiplex PCR, and TCRdb kept only the in-frame ones, dropping some. This table holds more than 85,000 clones, approximately 92% found once. The specimen sequenced was peripheral blood. The receptor source for this set is a woman in her fifties or sixties with COVID-19, enrolled during active disease.

This clone is a singleton in its sample. The chain is built from TRBV12-5 and TRBJ2-7; D possibly corresponds to TRBD2 (6 bases). The CDR3 covers 12 residues. V lost 4 bases, J lost 2 bases, and 6 bases lay in between. Germline V lookup: CDR1 LGHNT, CDR2 FRNRAP. CDR3 sequence: CASGSGAYEQYV. The CDR3 bases are TGTGCTAGTGGTTCGGGAGCCTACGAGCAGTACGTC.

This rearrangement joins TRBV4-1 to TRBJ1-5; D gene ambiguous. The CDR3 is 13 amino acids. Trimming removed 1 base from V and 4 bases from J, with 5 bases in between. The germline V gene encodes CDR1 MGHRA and CDR2 YSYEKL. The CDR3 region has the DNA TGCGCCAGCAGCCAAGGAGATAATCAGCCCCAGCATTTT. Translating it yields CASSQGDNQPQHF.

This clone was seen a handful of times. DNA of the CDR3: TGTGCCAGCAGCTCCCGTATAAACACTGAAGCTTTCTTT. Encoded protein: CASSSRINTEAFF. The chain couples TRBV5-5 to TRBJ1-1; D is uncertain. V was cut by 3 bases and J by 2 bases, with 8 bases left in between. In germline, CDR1 is SGHKS, CDR2 YYEKEE (reference sequence). The CDR3 is 13 residues long.

V usage is TRBV7-8 and J usage is TRBJ1-2; 12 bases fit TRBD1. Germline-derived CDR1 and CDR2 are SGHVS and FQNEAQ. The CDR3 is made up of 17 amino acids. V trimming: 4 bases; J trimming: 2 bases; junction bases outside the gene matches: 8. CDR3 loop: CASSSQGTGGLNYGYTF. CDR3 bases: TGTGCCAGCAGCTCGCAGGGGACAGGGGGCTTAAACTATGGCTACACCTTC.

The chain joins TRBV10-3 to TRBJ2-1; D ambiguous. This CDR3 spans 14 amino acids. Germline-derived CDR1 and CDR2 are ENHRY and SYGVKD. The germline V and J ends were trimmed by 5 bases and 8 bases, with 16 bases remaining between them. CDR3 sequence (DNA): TGTGCCATCAGTCAATCTCTGGGCTCGGATGAGCAGTTCTTC. Translating it yields CAISQSLGSDEQFF.

The rearrangement joins TRBV27 to TRBJ2-7, with D hard to call. The length of the CDR3 is 11 residues. Germline V lookup: CDR1 MNHEY, CDR2 SMNVEV (reference sequence). With 5 bases removed from V and 3 bases from J, the gap between germline ends came to 5 bases. CDR3 amino acids: CASSIHYEQYV. The CDR3 nucleotides read TGTGCCAGCAGTATACACTACGAGCAGTACGTC.

This sequence joins TRBV19 and TRBJ2-7; 9 bases agree with TRBD1. With V trimmed by 0 bases and J by 3 bases, 6 bases remained unmatched. Germline values: CDR1 LNHDA, CDR2 SQIVND (reference sequence). The CDR3 covers 16 residues. The CDR3 nucleotides are TGTGCCAGTAGTATAGAACGGGGGACAGGGTTCTACGAGCAGTACTTC. Protein: CASSIERGTGFYEQYF.